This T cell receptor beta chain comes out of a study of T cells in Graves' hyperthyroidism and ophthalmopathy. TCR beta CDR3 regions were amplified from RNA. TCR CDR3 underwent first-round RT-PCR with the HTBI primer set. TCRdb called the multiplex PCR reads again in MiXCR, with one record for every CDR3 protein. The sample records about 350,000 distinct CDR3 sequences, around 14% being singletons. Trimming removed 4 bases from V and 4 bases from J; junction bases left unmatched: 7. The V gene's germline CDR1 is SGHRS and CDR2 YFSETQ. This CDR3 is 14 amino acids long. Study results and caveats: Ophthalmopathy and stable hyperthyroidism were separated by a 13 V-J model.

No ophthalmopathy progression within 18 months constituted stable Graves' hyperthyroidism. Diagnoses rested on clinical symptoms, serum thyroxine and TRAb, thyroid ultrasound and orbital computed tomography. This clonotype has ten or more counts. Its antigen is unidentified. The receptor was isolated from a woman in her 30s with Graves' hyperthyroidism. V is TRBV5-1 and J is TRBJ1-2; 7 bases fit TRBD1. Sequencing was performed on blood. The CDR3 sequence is CASSQDRLLYGYTF. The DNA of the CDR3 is TGCGCCAGCAGCCAGGACAGGCTCCTCTATGGCTACACCTTC.